This TCR beta chain was documented in a study of glioma-infiltrating T cells. Study details: Glioblastomas were WHO grade IV, sampled at first diagnosis; low-grade were grade II.

This CDR3 has 14 residues. The V end was cut by 1 base, the J end by 15 bases, with 19 bases between. Germline V gene sequence: CDR1 SGHVS, CDR2 FQNEAQ. The iRepertoire nested amplicon-rescue multiplex PCR amplified TCR alpha and beta CDR3s from RNA. TCRdb analysed the multiplex PCR reads with MiXCR anew, one entry per CDR3 protein. The data show more than 300,000 distinct CDR3 sequences, around 45% seen once. Sequenced sample: glioma tissue, nonneoplastic brain tissue, or PBMCs (not recorded which). The receptor was isolated from a human donor with low-grade glioma or glioblastoma, undergoing nonglioma brain surgery, or in good health (not recorded which). This rearrangement joins TRBV7-8 to TRBJ2-1; a possible D gene is TRBD2 (6 bases). CDR3 coding DNA: TGTGCCAGCAGCTTAGTCACCACTAGCCCCAGTTTGTTCTTC. Amino acid sequence: CASSLVTTSPSLFF.